Below, 22 T cell receptor beta chains from the same sample are listed, as sequenced in a study of PD-1 blockade in classical Hodgkin lymphoma. Every one of the patients relapsed after autologous stem cell transplantation (brentuximab vedotin exposure was variable). Negative selection with magnetic separation was used to purify CD4+ T cells from thawed PBMCs. Sequenced by immunoSEQ multiplex PCR; TCRdb stores in-frame clones only, minus some. The table has approximately 25,000 clones, around 83% seen once. The specimen comprised CD4+ T cells from blood, sampled at baseline. The source is a human donor with classical Hodgkin lymphoma.

The chain recombines TRBV4-3 with TRBJ1-1, with 7 bases identical to TRBD1. Germline lookup yields CDR1 LGHNA and CDR2 YSLEER. The ends lost 6 bases at V and 5 bases at J; junction bases unmatched: 12. The CDR3 runs to 15 residues. The CDR3 protein is CASRPHPTGRTEAFF. The CDR3 coding sequence is TGCGCCAGCAGGCCCCACCCGACAGGGCGAACTGAAGCTTTCTTT.

The genes are TRBV28 and TRBJ2-2; perhaps TRBD1 as D (6 bases). In germline, CDR1 is MDHEN, CDR2 SYDVKM. V lost 7 bases and J 4 bases, leaving 13 bases between the germline ends. The CDR3 is 14 residues long. The CDR3 spells CASTEDRITGELFF. CDR3 DNA sequence: TGTGCCAGCACCGAAGACAGGATCACCGGGGAGCTGTTTTTT.

The rearrangement links TRBV19 to TRBJ2-5; 9 bases align to TRBD1. This CDR3 spans 17 amino acids. Germline lookup yields CDR1 LNHDA and CDR2 SQIVND (reference sequence). V trimming: 1 base; J trimming: 4 bases; junction bases outside the gene matches: 10. The CDR3 reads CASSIALGQGVRETQYF. Here the CDR3 DNA reads TGTGCCAGTAGTATAGCCCTGGGACAGGGAGTAAGAGAGACCCAGTACTTC.

The rearrangement links TRBV5-1 to TRBJ2-5; possibly TRBD2 for D (6 bases). Germline CDR1 SGHRS, CDR2 YFSETQ. The CDR3 covers 15 residues. V was cut by 0 bases and J by 5 bases, with 14 bases left in between. This chain's CDR3 is CASSLAGGYHETQYF. For the CDR3, the DNA is TGCGCCAGCAGCTTGGCAGGAGGGTATCATGAGACCCAGTACTTC.

The chain joins TRBV10-3 to TRBJ1-1; D uncertain. Germline lookup yields CDR1 ENHRY and CDR2 SYGVKD. This CDR3 is 12 amino acids long. V lost 4 bases to trimming and J lost 6 bases, with 9 bases between them. CDR3 DNA sequence: TGTGCCATCAGTGTGCCCGGCGCTGAAGCTTTCTTT. Protein product: CAISVPGAEAFF.

The rearrangement links TRBV2 to TRBJ2-5, with 8 bases that match TRBD2. The last part of the DNA fits TRBJ2-7 better; the J call may be wrong. CDR3 length: 15 amino acids. CDR1 and CDR2 from the germline V gene are SNHLY and FYNNEI. The DNA of the CDR3 is TGTGCCAGCAGACCAGAGCGGGGGACCACCTACGAGCAGTACTTC. Protein sequence: CASRPERGTTYEQYF.

This clone has a handful of counts. This chain joins TRBV15 and TRBJ1-2, with a weak D call TRBD1 (6 bases). This CDR3 comprises 13 residues. Germline lookup yields CDR1 LNHNV and CDR2 YYDKDF (reference sequence). V was trimmed by 4 bases and J by 11 bases, leaving 17 bases between them. The CDR3 is CATSILQGTSYTF. The CDR3 coding sequence is TGTGCCACCAGCATTCTCCAGGGGACTTCTTACACCTTC.

This chain uses TRBV18 with TRBJ2-7, with no clear D. CDR1 and CDR2 (germline): KGHSH, LQKENI. This CDR3 is 15 amino acids long. V was clipped by 0 bases and J by 1 base, with 10 bases between them. The chain's CDR3 is CASSPPSAHSYEQYF. CDR3 coding DNA: TGTGCCAGCTCACCACCGAGTGCTCATTCCTACGAGCAGTACTTC.

The rearrangement uses TRBV6-5 and TRBJ1-6; 7 bases align to TRBD1. The CDR3 contains 14 residues. Per the germline V gene, CDR1 is MNHEY and CDR2 is SVGAGI. J gave up 7 bases and V 6 bases, and 6 bases lay outside the gene matches. This CDR3 is CASRPPGQNSPLHF. The CDR3, as DNA: TGTGCCAGCAGACCTCCGGGACAGAATTCACCCCTCCACTTT.

The rearrangement uses TRBV30 and TRBJ1-6; perhaps TRBD1 as D (5 bases). Per germline, CDR1 GTSNPN and CDR2 SVGIG (reference sequence). The CDR3 length is 13 residues. The V end was cut by 2 bases, the J end by 7 bases, with 9 bases between. In nucleotides, the CDR3 is TGTGCCTGGAGTCGGGGCCGGAATTCACCCCTCCACTTT. Translating it yields CAWSRGRNSPLHF. The full variable domain, completed using reference TRBV30 and TRBJ1-6, is SQTIHQWPATLVQPVGSPLSLECTVEGTSNPNLYWYRQAAGRGLQLLFYSVGIGQISSEVPQNLSASRPQDRQFILSSKKLLLSDSGFYLCAWSRGRNSPLHFGNGTRLTVT.

This clone was seen only once. The J gene is TRBJ1-4, the V gene TRBV10-1; D uncertain. CDR1 and CDR2 (germline): WNHNN, SYGVQD (reference sequence). Trimming removed 3 bases at V and 6 bases at J, with 8 bases between. CDR3 length: 13 residues. DNA for the CDR3: TGCGCCAGCAGTGACCGTGGGGATGAAAAACTGTTTTTT. Translated: CASSDRGDEKLFF.

The chain uses TRBV7-9 and TRBJ2-3; no reliable D call. The CDR3 has 16 amino acids. Trimming left V 1 base short and J 2 bases short, with 13 bases between. In germline, CDR1 is SEHNR, CDR2 FQNEAQ (reference sequence). CDR3 residues: CASSLGNWQDTDTQYF. The CDR3 DNA reads as TGTGCCAGCAGCTTAGGCAATTGGCAGGACACAGATACGCAGTATTTT.

The DNA for the CDR3 is TGTGCCAGTAGTATGTTGCTTACACCTGGAAACACCATATATTTT. Translated, it gives CASSMLLTPGNTIYF. This rearrangement joins TRBV19 to TRBJ1-3, with D unclear. Germline values: CDR1 LNHDA, CDR2 SQIVND (reference sequence). Between the trimmed V and J ends, which lost 3 bases and 2 bases, there was a span of 11 bases. The CDR3 consists of 15 residues.

The chain has TRBV30 and TRBJ1-5, with 8 nucleotides matching TRBD1. CDR1 is GTSNPN and CDR2 is SVGIG in the germline V gene (reference sequence). The V gene end was trimmed by 2 bases and the J gene end by 7 bases; junction bases not matched to a gene: 10. CDR3 length: 15 residues. CDR3 region: CAWSYRTGNGQPQHF. DNA for the CDR3: TGTGCCTGGAGTTACCGGACAGGGAATGGGCAGCCCCAGCATTTT.

The CDR3 region has the DNA TGTGCCAGCCGCGACGAAACAGGGTCGAGATCCACTGAAGCTTTCTTT. Translating it yields CASRDETGSRSTEAFF. J is TRBJ1-1 and V is TRBV5-8, with D tentatively TRBD1 (6 bases). V was pared by 7 bases and J by 4 bases, with 23 bases between. CDR1 is SGHTS and CDR2 is YDEGEE in the germline V gene. The length of the CDR3 is 16 residues.

This sequence joins TRBV7-2 and TRBJ2-2, with 8 bases lining up with TRBD2. The germline V gene encodes CDR1 SGHTA and CDR2 FQGNSA. After removal of 4 bases from V and 4 bases from J, the junction contained 8 bases not matched to a gene. This CDR3 is built from 16 residues. The CDR3, as DNA: TGTGCCAGCAGCTCCCCGGCGGGGGGAGGCACCGGGGAGCTGTTTTTT. This encodes CASSSPAGGGTGELFF.

The chain links TRBV2 to TRBJ1-2; TRBD1 matches at 7 bases. The germline gives CDR1 SNHLY, CDR2 FYNNEI. Trimming cost V 7 bases and J 2 bases; bases outside gene matches: 4. This CDR3 is built from 13 residues. For the CDR3, the DNA is TGTGCCAGCACCCGGGACAGCAACTATGGCTACACCTTC. Translating gives CASTRDSNYGYTF.

This chain connects TRBV7-9 to TRBJ1-6; 11 bases are a match to TRBD1. Germline V lookup: CDR1 SEHNR, CDR2 FQNEAQ (reference sequence). V lost 5 bases to trimming and J lost 7 bases; unmatched junction nucleotides: 4. The CDR3 spans 15 residues. The CDR3: CASSRDRGGNSPLHF. The CDR3 DNA follows: TGTGCCAGCAGCCGGGACAGGGGGGGGAATTCACCCCTCCACTTT.

This sequence joins TRBV5-4 and TRBJ2-7, with unresolved D. This CDR3 has 15 amino acids. Germline CDR1 SGHNT, CDR2 YYREEE (reference sequence). The ends were cut back, 2 bases at V and 4 bases at J, with 16 bases in the middle. CDR3 loop: CASSLEAAPVYEQYF. CDR3 bases: TGTGCCAGCAGCTTAGAGGCCGCCCCGGTATACGAGCAGTACTTC.

This clone was recorded a few times. The V gene is TRBV7-9, the J gene TRBJ1-1; 7 bases map to TRBD1. The length of the CDR3 is 14 residues. Germline-derived CDR1 and CDR2 are SEHNR and FQNEAQ (reference sequence). Trimming took 4 bases from V and 5 from J; bases not matched to a gene: 7. CDR3 protein: CASSYQGGLTEAFF. DNA for the CDR3: TGTGCCAGCAGCTACCAAGGGGGCCTGACTGAAGCTTTCTTT.

The J gene is TRBJ1-2, the V gene TRBV7-2; D is perhaps TRBD1 (5 bases). Germline V gene data show CDR1 as SGHTA and CDR2 as FQGNSA. The V end was cut by 5 bases, the J end by 7 bases, with 17 bases between. The CDR3 covers 14 residues. The CDR3 DNA reads TGTGCCAGCAGCACCCGGGACCTTCGGGGTGGCTACACCTTC. Translating gives CASSTRDLRGGYTF.

V usage is TRBV18 and J usage is TRBJ1-5; the match to TRBD1 covers 7 bases. The germline gives CDR1 KGHSH, CDR2 LQKENI. The ends lost 5 bases at V and 3 bases at J; junction bases unmatched: 7. The CDR3 contains 15 residues. The CDR3, as DNA: TGTGCCAGCTCAAGGGGGCATGGCAACAATCAGCCCCAGCATTTT. Protein sequence: CASSRGHGNNQPQHF.